Listed here are 21 T cell receptor beta chains from one sample, sequenced in a study of CD8 T cells in Susac syndrome. The authors reverse transcribed roughly 0.5 to 1 ug RNA with random hexamers. TCRdb used MiXCR to reprocess the immunoSEQ multiplex PCR reads, holding one entry per CDR3 protein. The table lists roughly 130,000 distinct CDR3 sequences, 85% to 95% of them singletons, with roughly 0.29% in the top ten. Material for sequencing was CD8+ T cells from PBMCs. Every receptor here comes from a human donor with Susac syndrome.

This rearrangement joins TRBV6-2 or TRBV6-3 to TRBJ2-7; D is unclear. The ends were cut back, 8 bases at V and 7 bases at J, with 15 bases in the middle. Germline-derived CDR1 and CDR2 are MNHEY and SVGEGT. The CDR3 extends over 12 amino acids. The CDR3 loop reads CASGPFLLEQYF. CDR3 sequence (DNA): TGTGCCAGCGGACCCTTTCTTCTGGAGCAGTACTTC.

The chain recombines TRBV7-8 with TRBJ2-2, with TRBD2 matching 10 bases. With V trimmed by 4 bases and J by 6 bases, 8 bases remained unmatched. This CDR3 has 16 residues. Germline V CDR1 and CDR2: SGHVS, FQNEAQ. CDR3 bases: TGTGCCAGCAGCTCTTCTAGCGGGGGTCCCGCCGGGGAGCTGTTTTTT. Translating it yields CASSSSSGGPAGELFF.

This clonotype was seen once. This chain connects TRBV12-3 or TRBV12-4 to TRBJ2-7; D gene uncertain. Between the trimmed V and J ends, which lost 6 bases and 4 bases, there was a span of 13 bases. The CDR3 is 13 residues long. The DNA for the CDR3 is TGTGCCAGCAGCAATGATGGGCCATACGAGCAGTACTTC. This sequence encodes CASSNDGPYEQYF.

This clonotype has just one count. J is TRBJ2-3 and V is TRBV6-1; TRBD1 aligns across 7 bases. Germline V gives CDR1 MNHNS, CDR2 SASEGT. This CDR3 is 16 amino acids long. After removal of 4 bases from V and 2 bases from J, the junction contained 9 bases not matched to a gene. As DNA, the CDR3 is TGTGCCAGCAGTGCCGGGACAGCTAGTTTCACAGATACGCAGTATTTT. It encodes CASSAGTASFTDTQYF.

The genes are TRBV7-6 and TRBJ1-6, with D hard to call. The germline V and J ends were trimmed by 5 bases and 8 bases, with 7 bases remaining between them. The CDR3 totals 12 residues. Germline V CDR1 and CDR2: SGHVS, FNYEAQ. This chain's CDR3 is CASSDPYSPLHF. The CDR3 DNA sequence: TGTGCCAGCAGCGATCCCTATTCACCCCTCCACTTT.

V gene TRBV9 combines with J gene TRBJ2-3, with 7 bases that match TRBD1. The CDR3 is made up of 16 amino acids. J lost 2 bases, V lost 4 bases, and 10 bases had no gene match. In germline, CDR1 is SGDLS, CDR2 YYNGEE. Here the CDR3 reads CASSTRTGEITDTQYF. The CDR3 DNA sequence: TGTGCCAGCAGCACCCGGACAGGAGAAATCACAGATACGCAGTATTTT.

The rearrangement links TRBV19 to TRBJ2-2; 9 bases line up with TRBD2. V shed 5 bases and J 6 bases; nucleotides not matched to a gene: 10. Per the germline V gene, CDR1 is LNHDA and CDR2 is SQIVND (reference sequence). The CDR3 runs 16 residues. DNA of the CDR3: TGTGCCAGTAGTTCCCGGACTAGCGATCGTGCCGGGGAGCTGTTTTTT. Its translation: CASSSRTSDRAGELFF. Full variable domain (rest looked up from reference TRBV19 and TRBJ2-2): DGGITQSPKYLFRKEGQNVTLSCEQNLNHDAMYWYRQDPGQGLRLIYYSQIVNDFQKGDIAEGYSVSREKKESFPLTVTSAQKNPTAFYLCASSSRTSDRAGELFFGEGSRLTVL.

The J gene is TRBJ1-5, the V gene TRBV19; D possibly corresponds to TRBD1 (5 bases). Germline V gene data show CDR1 as LNHDA and CDR2 as SQIVND (reference sequence). CDR3 length equals 12 residues. Deletions cut 8 bases from V and 7 bases from J, with 12 bases between. This chain's CDR3 is CASLQGGQPQHF. The CDR3 region has the DNA TGTGCCAGTTTGCAGGGCGGACAGCCCCAGCATTTT.

V usage is TRBV5-1 and J usage is TRBJ2-4, with TRBD2 identical over 13 bases. The CDR3 contains 16 residues. Trimming removed 3 bases from V and 5 bases from J; junction bases left unmatched: 5. CDR1 and CDR2 (germline): SGHRS, YFSETQ. The CDR3 reads CASSYGTSGAQNIQYF. The CDR3 DNA sequence: TGCGCCAGCAGCTACGGGACTAGCGGGGCTCAAAACATTCAGTACTTC.

This clonotype was picked up one time. V gene TRBV19 combines with J gene TRBJ2-1; D call uncertain. The CDR3 length is 16 residues. CDR1 and CDR2 (germline): LNHDA, SQIVND (reference sequence). The V and J ends lost 3 bases and 0 bases respectively, with 12 bases between them. The CDR3 nucleotides are TGTGCCAGTAGTATCACAAGTCGGAACTCCTACAATGAGCAGTTCTTC. Its translation: CASSITSRNSYNEQFF.

The chain employs TRBV4-2 and TRBJ1-5; 8 bases match TRBD1. The V segment lost 0 bases and the J segment 5 bases; nucleotides outside the gene matches: 6. CDR3 size: 16 residues. The germline V gene has CDR1 LGHNA and CDR2 YNFKEQ. CDR3 bases: TGTGCCAGCAGCCAAGAGGAAGGACAGGGATATCAGCCCCAGCATTTT. Amino acid sequence: CASSQEEGQGYQPQHF.

This sequence joins TRBV5-6 and TRBJ1-5, with a possible D match to TRBD1 (6 bases). There are 15 residues in the CDR3. Germline V gene lookup returns CDR1 SGHDT and CDR2 YYEEEE. V was clipped by 4 bases and J by 0 bases, with 11 bases between them. The CDR3 sequence: CASSPATGSNQPQHF. CDR3 DNA: TGTGCCAGCAGCCCTGCGACAGGTAGCAATCAGCCCCAGCATTTT.

The V gene is TRBV27, the J gene TRBJ2-5; 9 nucleotides match TRBD1. Germline CDR1 and CDR2: MNHEY and SMNVEV (reference sequence). V gave up 8 bases and J gave up 4 bases; unmatched junction bases: 5. The CDR3 is 13 residues long. This CDR3 reads CASRGQGGETQYF. The CDR3 DNA follows: TGTGCCAGCCGGGGACAGGGAGGAGAGACCCAGTACTTC.

The CDR3 region has the DNA TGTGCCTGGAGGACGGACAGGGGCACTGAAGCTTTCTTT. This translates into CAWRTDRGTEAFF. This chain links TRBV30 with TRBJ1-1; the match to TRBD1 covers 9 bases. Per germline, CDR1 GTSNPN and CDR2 SVGIG (reference sequence). The CDR3 runs to 13 residues. V trimming: 3 bases; J trimming: 4 bases; junction bases outside the gene matches: 3.

J is TRBJ1-2 and V is TRBV7-9, with a tentative D call TRBD1 (5 bases). This CDR3 region has 16 residues. Trimming took off 0 bases at V and 7 bases at J, with 18 bases between the two ends. Looked up from germline, CDR1 is SEHNR and CDR2 is FQNEAQ (reference sequence). This CDR3 is CASSLAGAGGRIGYTF. CDR3 DNA sequence: TGTGCCAGCAGCTTAGCAGGGGCCGGCGGGAGGATTGGCTACACCTTC.

The chain couples TRBV29-1 to TRBJ2-2; D not certain. The CDR3 has 11 residues. Germline CDR1 is SQVTM and CDR2 is ANQGSEA. V gave up 5 bases and J gave up 4 bases, with 5 bases separating them. The DNA for the CDR3 is TGCAGCGTTTTCGGCACCGGGGAGCTGTTTTTT. Translated, it gives CSVFGTGELFF.

The chain joins TRBV13 to TRBJ2-5, with a weak D call TRBD2 (6 bases). The V gene's germline CDR1 is PRHDT and CDR2 FYEKMQ (reference sequence). V was shortened by 2 bases and J by 5 bases, with 18 bases between the two germline ends. CDR3 length equals 16 residues. In DNA, the CDR3 is TGTGCCAGCAGCTTAAAATTAGCGGCCGGTGGGGAGACCCAGTACTTC. Its protein is CASSLKLAAGGETQYF.

The chain has TRBV7-8 and TRBJ2-7, with TRBD2 matching over 9 bases. The V gene end was trimmed by 0 bases and the J gene end by 5 bases; junction bases not matched to a gene: 5. The germline V gene has CDR1 SGHVS and CDR2 FQNEAQ. The length of the CDR3 is 15 residues. The CDR3 DNA reads as TGTGCCAGCAGCTTAGCTCTAGCGGGGCTCGACGAGCAGTACTTC. Its protein product is CASSLALAGLDEQYF.

The count of this clonotype is one. The V call is TRBV12-3 or TRBV12-4, the J call TRBJ2-5, with TRBD1 matching over 8 bases. V was pared by 6 bases and J by 0 bases, with 6 bases of the junction left unmatched. The CDR3 consists of 15 residues. The CDR3 loop reads CASSRLGQDQETQYF. The DNA of the CDR3 is TGTGCCAGCAGCCGATTGGGACAGGACCAAGAGACCCAGTACTTC.

This chain connects TRBV29-1 to TRBJ2-2, with 7 bases matching TRBD1. V gave up 7 bases and J gave up 3 bases; unmatched junction bases: 8. This CDR3 spans 14 amino acids. Germline V gene data show CDR1 as SQVTM and CDR2 as ANQGSEA. The CDR3 sequence is CSAPTGADTGELFF. CDR3 DNA sequence: TGCAGCGCCCCTACAGGGGCCGACACCGGGGAGCTGTTTTTT.

V usage is TRBV19 and J usage is TRBJ1-2, with TRBD1 as a possible D gene (6 bases). CDR3 length equals 15 residues. V was cut by 3 bases and J by 4 bases, with 15 bases left in between. Germline V lookup: CDR1 LNHDA, CDR2 SQIVND (reference sequence). CDR3 region: CASSIAEGHFYGYTF. The CDR3 DNA reads TGTGCCAGTAGTATTGCTGAGGGACACTTCTATGGCTACACCTTC.